These T cell receptor beta chains were read from a single sample in a study of T cells in Graves' hyperthyroidism and ophthalmopathy. TCRdb redid the calling of the multiplex PCR reads with MiXCR, one entry per CDR3 protein. Of 450,000 to 550,000 distinct CDR3 sequences listed, around a quarter are singletons. Sequencing was done on a sample of blood. Receptor source: a woman in her 30s with Graves' ophthalmopathy. Each CDR3 is given with its conserved first and last residue. A D gene is named only where the DNA matches it firmly. Clone size appears in some rows only: once, few, many, or a class for an expanded clone.

CDR3 DNA | CDR3 protein | clone size | J gene | V gene | D gene
TGTGCCAGCAGTTTTCCGGGACCACCGGGGGGAGAGCAGTACTTC | CASSFPGPPGGEQYF | - | TRBJ2-7 | TRBV28 | TRBD2
TGTGCCAGCAGCTTAGCTGAGCGATCACTCTATGGCTACACCTTC | CASSLAERSLYGYTF | many | TRBJ1-2 | TRBV7-2 | -
TGTGCCAGCAGCCACAACAGGGACACTGAAGCTTTCTTT | CASSHNRDTEAFF | many | TRBJ1-1 | TRBV16 | -
TGTGCCAGCAGATCCGGGACAGGGGAATCCGGGGAGCTGTTTTTT | CASRSGTGESGELFF | few | TRBJ2-2 | TRBV6-1 | TRBD1
TGTGCCAGCAGCTTAGTGTGGGGGGGTGAGCAGTTCTTC | CASSLVWGGEQFF | - | TRBJ2-1 | TRBV7-2 | TRBD2
TGTGCCAGCAGCTATACAGGGAAGAACGACGAGCAGTACTTC | CASSYTGKNDEQYF | - | TRBJ2-7 | TRBV7-9 | -
TGCGCCAGCAGCCCTACGGACAGCTTCTACGAGCAGTACTTC | CASSPTDSFYEQYF | many | TRBJ2-7 | TRBV5-1 | -
TGTGCCAGCAGTGTAGGGGCCGCTCTCAATCAGCCCCAGCATTTT | CASSVGAALNQPQHF | many | TRBJ1-5 | TRBV2 | -
TGTGCCAGCAGCTTAGCATACTACGAGCAGTACTTC | CASSLAYYEQYF | many | TRBJ2-7 | TRBV11-2 | -
TGTGCCACCAGCAGGAAAACAGGGGGGAGGCACGAGCAGTACTTC | CATSRKTGGRHEQYF | - | TRBJ2-7 | TRBV15 | TRBD1
TGCAGTGCTATATCCCGGGACAGGGGAACTTCCTACGAGCAGTACTTC | CSAISRDRGTSYEQYF | - | TRBJ2-7 | TRBV20-1 | TRBD1
TGCAGCGCCCAGGTCCCTAACTATGGCTACACCTTC | CSAQVPNYGYTF | many | TRBJ1-2 | TRBV20-1 | -
TGTGCCAGCAGCTTAGGGTCGGGACAGATCCAAGAGACCCAGTACTTC | CASSLGSGQIQETQYF | - | TRBJ2-5 | TRBV7-2 | TRBD1
TGTGCCATCAGTGAAATGGATCGCGACACCGGGGAGCTGTTTTTT | CAISEMDRDTGELFF | many | TRBJ2-2 | TRBV10-3 | -
TGTGCCAGCAAAAGACAGCCCAATCAGCCCCAGCATTTT | CASKRQPNQPQHF | many | TRBJ1-5 | TRBV2 | -
TGTGCCAGCAGCCCCAAGTCCACTACTTCTAACTATGGCTACACCTTC | CASSPKSTTSNYGYTF | many | TRBJ1-2 | TRBV11-3 | -
TGCAGTGCTAGAGATTTTCCGGACGGCCCCTATGGCTACACCTTC | CSARDFPDGPYGYTF | many | TRBJ1-2 | TRBV20-1 | -
TGTGCCAGCAGTTCACCGGACAGGGGGGAACAAGAGACCCAGTACTTC | CASSSPDRGEQETQYF | - | TRBJ2-5 | TRBV6-5 | TRBD1
TGCAGTGCCTCCCCAGGGTATAGCAATCAGCCCCAGCATTTT | CSASPGYSNQPQHF | many | TRBJ1-5 | TRBV20-1 | -
TGCAGCGTTGTGTGGGGAGGAGAGACCCAGTACTTC | CSVVWGGETQYF | many | TRBJ2-5 | TRBV29-1 | -
TGTGCCAGCAGCCAAGATTCCCGCCGGGAAGAGACCCAGTACTTC | CASSQDSRREETQYF | many | TRBJ2-5 | TRBV4-2 | -
TGTGCCAGCACCACCCCGGGGGGCAGGGAGGCTTTCTTT | CASTTPGGREAFF | - | TRBJ1-1 | TRBV6-1 | -
TGTGCCACCAGCAGTGGTGCAGGGGTAAATAACTATGGCTACACCTTC | CATSSGAGVNNYGYTF | - | TRBJ1-2 | TRBV15 | -
TGTGCCAGCAGTTGGGACATCGGTGGGGACACTGAAGCTTTCTTT | CASSWDIGGDTEAFF | many | TRBJ1-1 | TRBV6-5 | -
TGTGCCAGCAGTGGGGGACAGGGTTTTGAAGGCTACACCTTC | CASSGGQGFEGYTF | many | TRBJ1-2 | TRBV6-1 | TRBD1
TGTGCCAGCAGCGCCCACAGGGGTTCTGGGGCCAACGTCCTGACTTTC | CASSAHRGSGANVLTF | - | TRBJ2-6 | TRBV7-6 | TRBD1
TGTGCCAGCAGTTTCCAGGAGAACACTGAAGCTTTCTTT | CASSFQENTEAFF | many | TRBJ1-1 | TRBV12-3/TRBV12-4 | -
TGTGCCAGCTCACCAGTCAACAGGGGGTGGCAAGAGACCCAGTACTTC | CASSPVNRGWQETQYF | - | TRBJ2-5 | TRBV18 | TRBD1
TGCAGTGCCAGAAAGGGGGCGCTTACTGAAGCTTTCTTT | CSARKGALTEAFF | - | TRBJ1-1 | TRBV20-1 | TRBD1
TGTGCCAGCAGTTTAATTGACAGGGTAAACGAGCAGTACTTC | CASSLIDRVNEQYF | many | TRBJ2-7 | TRBV28 | TRBD1
TGTGCCTGGAGTGAGTACCCAGGGGAAGCTTTCTTT | CAWSEYPGEAFF | few | TRBJ1-1 | TRBV30 | -
TGTGCCAGCAGCTCGTGGGGACGGCAGAACACCGGGGAGCTGTTTTTT | CASSSWGRQNTGELFF | - | TRBJ2-2 | TRBV11-2 | -
TGTGCCACCACGGCGGGGGTTAACACTGAAGCTTTCTTT | CATTAGVNTEAFF | few | TRBJ1-1 | TRBV6-1 | -
TGTGCCAGCAGTTTGGTACACAACGCCTTTTATGGCTACACCTTC | CASSLVHNAFYGYTF | - | TRBJ1-2 | TRBV27 | -
TGTGCCACCAGCAGTGATCGGGGCAGGTCTAACTATGGCTACACCTTC | CATSSDRGRSNYGYTF | many | TRBJ1-2 | TRBV15 | -
TGTGCCAGCAGTCTTAGCGAAAGCTACGAGCAGTACTTC | CASSLSESYEQYF | many | TRBJ2-7 | TRBV6-1 | -
TGTGCCAGCAGCTTAGCCGACCGGGACTTCCACGAGCAGTACTTC | CASSLADRDFHEQYF | many | TRBJ2-7 | TRBV13 | -
TGTGCCAGCGTCGAAGCAGGCCAAGAGACCCAGTACTTC | CASVEAGQETQYF | many | TRBJ2-5 | TRBV6-1 | -
TGCAGCGTTGAACAGCCCGGAACATACTACGAGCAGTACTTC | CSVEQPGTYYEQYF | - | TRBJ2-7 | TRBV29-1 | -
TGTGCCAGCAGTGTGTTTGAGGAGCAGTACTTC | CASSVFEEQYF | many | TRBJ2-7 | TRBV2 | -
TGTGCCACCAGTGATGGGGGAGGGAATAGGGACACTGAAGCTTTCTTT | CATSDGGGNRDTEAFF | - | TRBJ1-1 | TRBV24-1 | -
TGTGCCACCAGCAGAGATCTGCGGCAGGGGGCGAACACTGAAGCTTTCTTT | CATSRDLRQGANTEAFF | few | TRBJ1-1 | TRBV15 | TRBD1
TGTGCCAGCAGCTCCCCAGGGTTCGGGGAGCTGTTTTTT | CASSSPGFGELFF | many | TRBJ2-2 | TRBV11-3 | -
TGTGCCAGTAGTAATTCACATCTGGAGAGCTACGAGCAGTACTTC | CASSNSHLESYEQYF | - | TRBJ2-7 | TRBV19 | -
TGTGCTAGTGGTTGGACAGGGGAAACTGAAGCTTTCTTT | CASGWTGETEAFF | - | TRBJ1-1 | TRBV12-5 | TRBD1
TGTGCCTGGAGCGGGGGAGGCGTATACGAGCAGTACTTC | CAWSGGGVYEQYF | many | TRBJ2-7 | TRBV30 | -
TGTGCCAGCAGCTTAGTGGGCAGGGGGCGAAACACCATATATTTT | CASSLVGRGRNTIYF | many | TRBJ1-3 | TRBV7-2 | TRBD1
TGCGCCAGCAGCTCGACAGGGAGGACCGGGGAGCTGTTTTTT | CASSSTGRTGELFF | - | TRBJ2-2 | TRBV5-1 | -